This T cell receptor (beta chain) was found in a study of cytomegalovirus exposure and HLA in healthy donors. Study outcomes and limitations: The authors enumerated around 150 TCR beta chains as linked to cytomegalovirus. An analysis that was carried out later associated 16,951 TCR beta sequences with HLA alleles at 0.05 false discovery rate.

This PCR relied on a set of 60 Vbeta primers and 13 Jbeta primers. Generated by immunoSEQ multiplex PCR, the TCRdb table keeps only in-frame clones and is missing some. The table records 250,000 to 350,000 clones, roughly 89% of them present only once. Points on this clone: No antigen is known for it.

The germline gives CDR1 SQVTM, CDR2 ANQGSEA. Trimming cost V 3 bases and J 15 bases, with 21 bases left between them. The CDR3 consists of 13 residues. The TCR was taken from a man aged 35-49 years in good health and CMV-seropositive. This rearrangement joins TRBV29-1 to TRBJ2-1; D is unresolved. The sequenced material came from PBMCs. This CDR3 reads CSVDRGGLLPRFF. CDR3 nucleotide sequence: TGCAGCGTTGATCGAGGTGGCCTCCTCCCCCGGTTCTTC.